Presented here are 8 T cell receptor beta chains from one specimen sequenced in a study of T cell responses to AZD1222 COVID-19 vaccine (dated by TCRdb to the early 2020s). The sample's time point, from its label and the paper: about 28 days (+/-7) after the second vaccine dose. Interpreted using the paper, the treatment or condition label stands for: meningococcal conjugate vaccine given as trial control. The library was made by the immunoSEQ multiplex PCR assay. The clones in this table, taken by TCRdb from immuneACCESS, are in-frame only. Not every clone is retained; where verified, under half of the shortfall comes from an unresolved V gene, and the cause of the rest is unknown. Here the sample has about 190,000 clones; around nine tenths occur a single time. About 3.5% of the sample rests with the top ten. Sample: peripheral blood, taken 28 days after the second dose of the MenACWY control vaccine. The receptor set was obtained from an adult who received the MenACWY meningococcal vaccine as a control.

J is TRBJ2-3 and V is TRBV2; D gene uncertain. V lost 4 bases and J 2 bases, leaving 10 bases between the germline ends. The germline gives CDR1 SNHLY, CDR2 FYNNEI. This CDR3 has 14 amino acids. Written as DNA, the CDR3 is TGTGCCAGCAGTGGGATAATTAACACAGATACGCAGTATTTT. Its translation is CASSGIINTDTQYF.

V and J are TRBV13 and TRBJ1-4; 7 positions match TRBD1. Germline CDR1 reads PRHDT; CDR2 reads FYEKMQ (reference sequence). The CDR3 is made up of 17 amino acids. V lost 5 bases and J lost 5; bases outside the gene matches: 14. Written as DNA, the CDR3 is TGTGCCAGCAGCCTCGCTTTTCCACAGGGGATGAATGAAAAACTGTTTTTT. It encodes CASSLAFPQGMNEKLFF.

The V and J genes are TRBV19 and TRBJ2-2; D may correspond to TRBD1 or TRBD2 (5 bases each). Trimming pared 3 bases from V and 3 bases from J, leaving 11 bases between. Germline V CDR1 and CDR2: LNHDA, SQIVND (reference sequence). The CDR3 consists of 15 residues. Here the CDR3 DNA reads TGTGCCAGTAGTATTGAGGGGTCAGACACCGGGGAGCTGTTTTTT. Its translation: CASSIEGSDTGELFF.

This clone was counted a few times. The chain couples TRBV5-1 to TRBJ1-2; D is perhaps TRBD1 (5 bases). The germline gives CDR1 SGHRS, CDR2 YFSETQ. The CDR3 extends over 17 amino acids. Between the trimmed V and J ends, which lost 5 bases and 4 bases, there was a span of 24 bases. In nucleotides, the CDR3 is TGCGCCAGCAGTTTCCCCTTAGGGACCCAACGGGGCTATGGCTACACCTTC. Protein: CASSFPLGTQRGYGYTF.

CDR3 nucleotides: TGTGCCAGCAGCGTGGCTCCTAGCGGGAGTGTAGTCAATGAGCAGTTCTTC. Translation gives CASSVAPSGSVVNEQFF. The chain links TRBV9 to TRBJ2-1; 10 positions match TRBD2. The trim removed 2 bases at V and 6 bases at J, leaving 11 bases unmatched. The germline CDR1 and CDR2 sequences are SGDLS and YYNGEE. The CDR3 spans 17 residues.

The chain recombines TRBV7-9 with TRBJ2-3; D unresolved. The CDR3 has 16 residues. CDR1 and CDR2 (germline): SEHNR, FQNEAQ (reference sequence). Between the trimmed V and J ends, which lost 6 bases and 3 bases, there was a span of 19 bases. As DNA, the CDR3 is TGTGCCAGCAGGCACCGCGATAGTAGAGCGACAGATACGCAGTATTTT. It is translated as CASRHRDSRATDTQYF.

This chain joins TRBV19 and TRBJ1-2, with D possibly being TRBD1 (5 bases). V was shortened by 6 bases and J by 4 bases, with 18 bases between the two germline ends. Germline CDR1 and CDR2: LNHDA and SQIVND (reference sequence). The CDR3 contains 15 residues. CDR3: CASSLDGGVGYGYTF. The CDR3 nucleotides are TGTGCCAGTAGCCTGGATGGGGGGGTCGGCTATGGCTACACCTTC.

The chain uses TRBV29-1 and TRBJ2-7; D may be TRBD1 (6 bases). This CDR3 contains 12 residues. CDR1 is SQVTM, CDR2 ANQGSEA, per germline. V lost 7 bases, J lost 2 bases, and 12 bases lay in between. The chain's CDR3 is CSARTVAYEQYF. For the CDR3, the DNA is TGCAGCGCTAGGACAGTCGCCTACGAGCAGTACTTC.